This T cell receptor beta chain was identified in a study of OX40 agonist ivuxolimab in advanced cancers. Study-level background: Of the participants, under 50% had some prior anti-PD-1, anti-PD-L1 or anti-CTLA-4 therapy, which was allowed.

Germline values: CDR1 MNHEY, CDR2 SMNVEV (reference sequence). The CDR3 sequence is 17 residues long. V was pared by 3 bases and J by 0 bases, with 12 bases between. The investigators sampled blood at baseline, at cycle 4 day 1, and at cycle 7 day 1. Libraries were prepared by immunoSEQ multiplex PCR; TCRdb keeps only in-frame clonotypes and omits some of them. Here the sample spans tens of thousands of clones, about nine tenths being singletons. The source of this sequence is an adult with an advanced solid tumor such as melanoma, head and neck, liver or kidney cancer. This chain links TRBV27 with TRBJ2-6; D is unclear. The sequencing used CD4+ or CD8+ T cells sorted from blood, collected in a trial of the OX40 agonist ivuxolimab. Here the CDR3 DNA reads TGTGCCAGCAGTTTCAACACCTTTTCCTCTGGGGCCAACGTCCTGACTTTC. It codes for CASSFNTFSSGANVLTF.